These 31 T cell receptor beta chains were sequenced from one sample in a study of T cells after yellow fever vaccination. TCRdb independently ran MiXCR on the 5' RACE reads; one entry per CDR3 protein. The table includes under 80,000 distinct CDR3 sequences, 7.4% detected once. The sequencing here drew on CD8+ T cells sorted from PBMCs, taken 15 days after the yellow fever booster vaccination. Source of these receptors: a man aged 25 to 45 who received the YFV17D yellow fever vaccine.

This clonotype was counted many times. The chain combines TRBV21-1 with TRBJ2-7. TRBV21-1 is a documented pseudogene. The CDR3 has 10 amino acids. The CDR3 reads CASRGWEQYF. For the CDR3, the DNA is TGTGCCAGCAGAGGTTGGGAGCAGTACTTC.

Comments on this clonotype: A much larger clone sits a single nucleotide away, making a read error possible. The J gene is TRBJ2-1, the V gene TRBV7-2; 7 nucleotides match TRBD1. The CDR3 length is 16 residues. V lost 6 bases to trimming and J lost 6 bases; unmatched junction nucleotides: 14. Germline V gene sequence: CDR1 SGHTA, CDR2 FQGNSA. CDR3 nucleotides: TGTGCCAGCAGGCAGAACAGGGGCGTCCTAACCAATGAGCAGTTCTTC. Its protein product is CASRQNRGVLTNEQFF.

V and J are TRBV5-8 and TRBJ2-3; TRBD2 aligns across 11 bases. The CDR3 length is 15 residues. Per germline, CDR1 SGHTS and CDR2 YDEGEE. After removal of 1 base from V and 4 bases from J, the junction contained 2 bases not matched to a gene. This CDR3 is CASSLLAGGPDTQYF. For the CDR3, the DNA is TGTGCCAGCAGCTTGTTAGCGGGAGGGCCAGATACGCAGTATTTT.

The CDR3 nucleotides are TGTGCCAGCAGCGCCGGAGAGGGACCCAACGAGCAGTACTTC. Residues: CASSAGEGPNEQYF. This chain connects TRBV7-9 to TRBJ2-7; D might be TRBD1 or TRBD2, each matching 5 bases. Germline V lookup: CDR1 SEHNR, CDR2 FQNEAQ (reference sequence). This CDR3 has 14 residues. V shed 5 bases and J shed 5 bases, with 16 bases lying between them.

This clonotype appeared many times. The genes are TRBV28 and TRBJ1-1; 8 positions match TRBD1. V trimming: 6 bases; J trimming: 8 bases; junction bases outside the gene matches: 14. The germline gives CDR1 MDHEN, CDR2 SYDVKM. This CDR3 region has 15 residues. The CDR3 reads CASSLPRGTGREAFF. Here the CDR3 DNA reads TGTGCCAGCAGCCTCCCCCGCGGGACAGGCCGGGAAGCTTTCTTT.

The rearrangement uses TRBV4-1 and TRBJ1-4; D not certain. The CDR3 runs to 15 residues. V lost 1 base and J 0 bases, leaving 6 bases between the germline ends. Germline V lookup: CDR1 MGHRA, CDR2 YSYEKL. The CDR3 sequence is CASSQVRATNEKLFF. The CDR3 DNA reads TGCGCCAGCAGCCAAGTCCGGGCAACTAATGAAAAACTGTTTTTT.

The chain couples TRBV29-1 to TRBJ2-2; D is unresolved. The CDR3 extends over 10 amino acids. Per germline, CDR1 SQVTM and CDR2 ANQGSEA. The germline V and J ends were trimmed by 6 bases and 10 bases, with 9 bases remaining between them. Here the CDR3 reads CSVRSVELFF. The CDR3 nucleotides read TGCAGCGTAAGGAGCGTGGAGCTGTTTTTT.

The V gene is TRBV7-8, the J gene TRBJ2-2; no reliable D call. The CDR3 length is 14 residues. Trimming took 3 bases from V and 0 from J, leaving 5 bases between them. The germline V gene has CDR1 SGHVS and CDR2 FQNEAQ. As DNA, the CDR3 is TGTGCCAGCAGCTTGGTCCCGAACACCGGGGAGCTGTTTTTT. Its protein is CASSLVPNTGELFF. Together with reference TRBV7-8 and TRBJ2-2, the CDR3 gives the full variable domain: GAGVSQSPRYKVAKRGQDVALRCDPISGHVSLFWYQQALGQGPEFLTYFQNEAQLDKSGLPSDRFFAERPEGSVSTLKIQRTQQEDSAVYLCASSLVPNTGELFFGEGSRLTVL.

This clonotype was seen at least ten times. CDR3 coding DNA: TGTGCCAGCAGTTTAGAACTGGGATACGCCGGGGAGCTGTTTTTT. It is translated as CASSLELGYAGELFF. The V gene is TRBV12-3 or TRBV12-4, the J gene TRBJ2-2; D gene uncertain. The CDR3 is 15 amino acids. The germline V and J ends were trimmed by 1 base and 6 bases, with 12 bases remaining between them.

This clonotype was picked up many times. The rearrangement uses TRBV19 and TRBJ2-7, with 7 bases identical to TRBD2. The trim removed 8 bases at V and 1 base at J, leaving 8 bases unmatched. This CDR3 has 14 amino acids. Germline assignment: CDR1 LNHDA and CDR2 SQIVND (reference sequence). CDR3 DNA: TGTGCCAGTTCCTCGGGGAGGGGTTCCTACGAGCAGTACTTC. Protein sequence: CASSSGRGSYEQYF.

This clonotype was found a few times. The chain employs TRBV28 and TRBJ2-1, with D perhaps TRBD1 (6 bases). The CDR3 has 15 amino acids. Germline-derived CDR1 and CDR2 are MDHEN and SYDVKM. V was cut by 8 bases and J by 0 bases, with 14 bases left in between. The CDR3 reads CASLIGGSSYNEQFF. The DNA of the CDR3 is TGTGCCAGCCTTATAGGGGGAAGCTCCTACAATGAGCAGTTCTTC.

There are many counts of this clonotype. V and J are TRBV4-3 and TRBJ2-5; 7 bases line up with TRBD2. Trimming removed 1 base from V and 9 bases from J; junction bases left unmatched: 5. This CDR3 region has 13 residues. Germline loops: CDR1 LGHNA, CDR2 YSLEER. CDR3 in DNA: TGCGCCAGCAGCCAAGCCCTGGGGGGGGCCCAGTACTTC. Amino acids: CASSQALGGAQYF.

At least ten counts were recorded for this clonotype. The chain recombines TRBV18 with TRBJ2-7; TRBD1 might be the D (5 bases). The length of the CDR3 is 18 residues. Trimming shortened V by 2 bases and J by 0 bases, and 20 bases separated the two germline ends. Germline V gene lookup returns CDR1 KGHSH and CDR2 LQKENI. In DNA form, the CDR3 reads TGTGCCAGCTCACCAACTCCATCCCTTGACAGTTCCTCCTACGAGCAGTACTTC. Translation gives CASSPTPSLDSSSYEQYF. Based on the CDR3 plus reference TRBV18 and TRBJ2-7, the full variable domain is NAGVMQNPRHLVRRRGQEARLRCSPMKGHSHVYWYRQLPEEGLKFMVYLQKENIIDESGMPKERFSAEFPKEGPSILRIQQVVRGDSAAYFCASSPTPSLDSSSYEQYFGPGTRLTVT.

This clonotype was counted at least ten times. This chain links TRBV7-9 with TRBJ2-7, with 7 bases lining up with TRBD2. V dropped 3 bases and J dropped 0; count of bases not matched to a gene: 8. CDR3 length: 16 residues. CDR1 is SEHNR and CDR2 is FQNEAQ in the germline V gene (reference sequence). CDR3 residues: CASSFPGRSSSYEQYF. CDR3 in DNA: TGTGCCAGCAGCTTTCCCGGGAGGTCTAGCTCCTACGAGCAGTACTTC. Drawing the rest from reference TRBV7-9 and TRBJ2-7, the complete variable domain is DTGVSQNPRHKITKRGQNVTFRCDPISEHNRLYWYRQTLGQGPEFLTYFQNEAQLEKSRLLSDRFSAERPKGSFSTLEIQRTEQGDSAMYLCASSFPGRSSSYEQYFGPGTRLTVT.

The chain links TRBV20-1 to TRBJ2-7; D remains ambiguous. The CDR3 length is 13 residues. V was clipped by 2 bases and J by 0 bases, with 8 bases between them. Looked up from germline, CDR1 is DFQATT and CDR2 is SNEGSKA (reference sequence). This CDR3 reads CSARSSSSYEQYF. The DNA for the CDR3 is TGCAGTGCTAGAAGTTCCAGCTCCTACGAGCAGTACTTC.

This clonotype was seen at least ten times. The CDR3: CASSLMENQPQHF. The CDR3 nucleotides read TGTGCCAGCAGTTTAATGGAAAATCAGCCCCAGCATTTT. This rearrangement joins TRBV12-3 or TRBV12-4 to TRBJ1-5; D is uncertain. The CDR3 has 13 amino acids. V dropped 2 bases and J dropped 4 bases, with 6 bases sitting between them.

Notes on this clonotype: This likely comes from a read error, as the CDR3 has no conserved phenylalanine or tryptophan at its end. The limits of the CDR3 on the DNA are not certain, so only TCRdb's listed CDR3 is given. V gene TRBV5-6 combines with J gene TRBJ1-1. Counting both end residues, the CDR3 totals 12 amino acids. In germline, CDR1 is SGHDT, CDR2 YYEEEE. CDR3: CASSSQYRDGLL.

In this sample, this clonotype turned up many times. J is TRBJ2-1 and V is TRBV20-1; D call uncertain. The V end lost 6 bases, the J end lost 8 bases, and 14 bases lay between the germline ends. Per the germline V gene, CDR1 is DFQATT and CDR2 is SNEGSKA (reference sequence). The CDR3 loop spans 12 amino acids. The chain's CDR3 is CSAQRVGYEQFF. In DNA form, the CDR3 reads TGCAGTGCCCAAAGGGTAGGGTATGAGCAGTTCTTC.

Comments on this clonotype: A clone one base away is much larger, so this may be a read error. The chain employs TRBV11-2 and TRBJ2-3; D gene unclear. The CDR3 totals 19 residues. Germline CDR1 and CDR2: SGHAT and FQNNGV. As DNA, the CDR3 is TGTGCCACCAGCTTATCATCCCGTTTGGCGGTGGTTAGCACAGATACGCAGTATTTT. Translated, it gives CATSLSSRLAVVSTDTQYF.

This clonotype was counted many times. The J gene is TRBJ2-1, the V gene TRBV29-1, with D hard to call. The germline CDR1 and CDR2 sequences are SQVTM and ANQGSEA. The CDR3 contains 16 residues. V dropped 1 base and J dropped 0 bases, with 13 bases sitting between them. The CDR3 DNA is TGCAGCGTTGAAGGAGAACCGTTAAGCTCCTACAATGAGCAGTTCTTC. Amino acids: CSVEGEPLSSYNEQFF.

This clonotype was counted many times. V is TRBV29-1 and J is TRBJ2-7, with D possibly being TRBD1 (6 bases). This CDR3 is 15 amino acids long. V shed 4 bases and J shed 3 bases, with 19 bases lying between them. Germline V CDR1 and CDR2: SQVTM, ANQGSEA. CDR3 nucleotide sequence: TGCAGCGTTGGTTTCCCCCGGGACACCAACTACGAGCAGTACTTC. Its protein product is CSVGFPRDTNYEQYF.

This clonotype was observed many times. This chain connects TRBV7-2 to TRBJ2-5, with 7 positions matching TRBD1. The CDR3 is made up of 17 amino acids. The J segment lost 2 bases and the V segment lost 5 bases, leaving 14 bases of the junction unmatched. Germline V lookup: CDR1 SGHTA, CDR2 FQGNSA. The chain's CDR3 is CASSPIEDRQGQETQYF. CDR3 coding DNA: TGTGCCAGCAGCCCCATAGAGGATCGACAGGGACAAGAGACCCAGTACTTC.

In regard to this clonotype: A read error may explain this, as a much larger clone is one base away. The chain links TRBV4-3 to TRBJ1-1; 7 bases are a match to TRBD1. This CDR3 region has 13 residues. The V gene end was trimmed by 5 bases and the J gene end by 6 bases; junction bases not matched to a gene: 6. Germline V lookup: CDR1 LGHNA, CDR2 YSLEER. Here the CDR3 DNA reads TGCGCCAGCAGCGGAACAGGGGTCGCTGAAGCTTTCTTT. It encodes CASSGTGVAEAFF.

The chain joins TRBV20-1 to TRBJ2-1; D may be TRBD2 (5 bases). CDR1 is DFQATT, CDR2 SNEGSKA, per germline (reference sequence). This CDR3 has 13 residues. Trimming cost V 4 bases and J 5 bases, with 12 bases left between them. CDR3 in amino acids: CSATRRADNEQFF. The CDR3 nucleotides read TGCAGTGCTACGAGGCGGGCCGACAATGAGCAGTTCTTC.

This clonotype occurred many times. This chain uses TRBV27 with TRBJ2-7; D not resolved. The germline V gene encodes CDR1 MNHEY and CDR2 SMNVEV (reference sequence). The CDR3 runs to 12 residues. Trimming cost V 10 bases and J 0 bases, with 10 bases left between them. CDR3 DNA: TGTGCCACCTATTCGAGCTCCTACGAGCAGTACTTC. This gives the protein CATYSSSYEQYF.

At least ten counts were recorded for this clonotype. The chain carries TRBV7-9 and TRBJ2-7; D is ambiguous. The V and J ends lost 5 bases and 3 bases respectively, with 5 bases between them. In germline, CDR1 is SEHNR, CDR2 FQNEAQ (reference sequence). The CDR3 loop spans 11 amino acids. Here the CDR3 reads CASSLIYEQYF. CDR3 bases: TGTGCCAGCAGCCTAATCTACGAGCAGTACTTC. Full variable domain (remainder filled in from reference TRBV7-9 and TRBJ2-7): DTGVSQNPRHKITKRGQNVTFRCDPISEHNRLYWYRQTLGQGPEFLTYFQNEAQLEKSRLLSDRFSAERPKGSFSTLEIQRTEQGDSAMYLCASSLIYEQYFGPGTRLTVT.

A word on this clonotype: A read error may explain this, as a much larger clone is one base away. The CDR3 nucleotides are TGCAGTGCCAACGGCGGACAGACCGACGAGCAGTACTTC. Translating gives CSANGGQTDEQYF. The V and J genes are TRBV20-1 and TRBJ2-7; possible D gene TRBD1, 6 bases. Trimming cost V 6 bases and J 5 bases, with 17 bases left between them. Germline V gene data show CDR1 as DFQATT and CDR2 as SNEGSKA (reference sequence). This CDR3 is 13 amino acids long.

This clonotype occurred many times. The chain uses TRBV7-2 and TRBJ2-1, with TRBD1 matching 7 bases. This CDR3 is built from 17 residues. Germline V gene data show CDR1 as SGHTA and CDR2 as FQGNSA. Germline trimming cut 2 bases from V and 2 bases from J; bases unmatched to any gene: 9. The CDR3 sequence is CASSLHKTGTAYNEQFF. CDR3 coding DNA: TGTGCCAGCAGCTTACATAAAACCGGGACAGCCTACAATGAGCAGTTCTTC.

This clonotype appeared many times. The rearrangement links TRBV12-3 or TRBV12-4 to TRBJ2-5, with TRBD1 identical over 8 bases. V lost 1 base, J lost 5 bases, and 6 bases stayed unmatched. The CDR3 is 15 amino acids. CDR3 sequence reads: CASSLGQGHEETQYF. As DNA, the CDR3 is TGTGCCAGCAGTTTAGGACAGGGGCATGAGGAGACCCAGTACTTC.

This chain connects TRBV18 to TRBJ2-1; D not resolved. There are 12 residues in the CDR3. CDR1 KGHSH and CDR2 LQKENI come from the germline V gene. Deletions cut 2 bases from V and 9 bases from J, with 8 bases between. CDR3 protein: CASSPNDPEQFF. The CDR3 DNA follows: TGTGCCAGCTCACCAAATGACCCTGAGCAGTTCTTC. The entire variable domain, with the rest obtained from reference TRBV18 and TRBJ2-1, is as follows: NAGVMQNPRHLVRRRGQEARLRCSPMKGHSHVYWYRQLPEEGLKFMVYLQKENIIDESGMPKERFSAEFPKEGPSILRIQQVVRGDSAAYFCASSPNDPEQFFGPGTRLTVL.

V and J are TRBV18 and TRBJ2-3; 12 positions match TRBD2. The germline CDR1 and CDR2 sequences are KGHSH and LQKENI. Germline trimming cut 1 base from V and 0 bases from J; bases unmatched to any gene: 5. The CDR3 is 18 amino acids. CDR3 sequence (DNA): TGTGCCAGCTCACCACGGACTAGCGGGACCCCTAGCACAGATACGCAGTATTTT. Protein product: CASSPRTSGTPSTDTQYF.